This section outlines one T cell receptor (beta chain) sequence together with its context. Its antigen is not identified. A read error may produce the germline difference seen at one junction end. The time point: newly diagnosed GD, antithyroid drugs for less than 3 months. PBMC-derived RNA was used for the TCR library. The CDR3 spans 16 residues. Germline values: CDR1 DFQATT, CDR2 SNEGSKA (reference sequence). This sample was included in a study of regulatory T cells in long-lasting Graves disease. Study-wide results and caveats: Persistent disease was associated with favored TRBV28 usage and with favored use of TRBJ1-2 and TRBJ2-5. TCR diversity in persistent Graves' patients was below that of newly diagnosed ones. The researchers studied only peripheral blood, not thyroid tissue.

Arm-PCR of CDR3 regions and iRepertoire HTBI primers were the basis on which TCR beta libraries were built. TCRdb reprocessed the multiplex PCR reads with MiXCR, giving one entry per CDR3 protein. The sample holds more than 300,000 distinct CDR3 sequences, approximately 12% seen once. This sample was shared with a second study, whose subject was T cells in Graves' hyperthyroidism and ophthalmopathy.

The chain combines TRBV20-1 with TRBJ2-1, with no clear D. The source is a woman aged 18-29 years with Graves disease. The sequencing used peripheral blood mononuclear cells (PBMCs), collected at new diagnosis, from a patient treated with antithyroid drugs. The CDR3 reads CSAGAPTASSHNEQFF. CDR3 nucleotide sequence: TGCAGTGCTGGAGCCCCGACTGCGAGCTCCCACAATGAGCAGTTCTTC.